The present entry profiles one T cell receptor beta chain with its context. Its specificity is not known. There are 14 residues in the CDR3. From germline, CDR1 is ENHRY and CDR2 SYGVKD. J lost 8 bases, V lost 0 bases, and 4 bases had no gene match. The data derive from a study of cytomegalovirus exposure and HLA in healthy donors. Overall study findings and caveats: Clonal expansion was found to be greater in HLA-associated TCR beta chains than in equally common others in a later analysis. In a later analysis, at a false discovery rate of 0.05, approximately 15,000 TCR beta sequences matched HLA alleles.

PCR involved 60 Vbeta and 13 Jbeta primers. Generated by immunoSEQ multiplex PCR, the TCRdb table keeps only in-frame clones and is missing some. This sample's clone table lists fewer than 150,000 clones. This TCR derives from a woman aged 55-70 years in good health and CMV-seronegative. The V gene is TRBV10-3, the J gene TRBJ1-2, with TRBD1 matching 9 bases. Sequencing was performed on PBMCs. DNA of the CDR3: TGTGCCATCAGTGAGTCACAGGGGGCGAAAGGCTACACCTTC. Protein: CAISESQGAKGYTF.